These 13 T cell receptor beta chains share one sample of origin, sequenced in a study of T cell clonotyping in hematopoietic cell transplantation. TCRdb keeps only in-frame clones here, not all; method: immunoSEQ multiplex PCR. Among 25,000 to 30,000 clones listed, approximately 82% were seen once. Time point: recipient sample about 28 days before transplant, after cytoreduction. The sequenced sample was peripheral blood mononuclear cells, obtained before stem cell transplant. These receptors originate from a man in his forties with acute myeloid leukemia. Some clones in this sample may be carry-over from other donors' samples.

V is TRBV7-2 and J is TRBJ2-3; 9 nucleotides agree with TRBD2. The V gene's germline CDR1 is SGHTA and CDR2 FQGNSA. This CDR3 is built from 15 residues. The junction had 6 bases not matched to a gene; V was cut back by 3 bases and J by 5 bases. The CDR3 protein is CASSLREGGRDTQYF. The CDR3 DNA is TGTGCCAGCAGCTTGCGGGAGGGCGGGAGAGATACGCAGTATTTT.

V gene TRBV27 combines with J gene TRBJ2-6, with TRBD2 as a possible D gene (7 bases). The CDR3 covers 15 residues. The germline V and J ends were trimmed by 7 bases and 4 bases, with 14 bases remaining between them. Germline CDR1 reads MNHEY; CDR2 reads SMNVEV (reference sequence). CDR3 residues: CASMSGGAGANVLTF. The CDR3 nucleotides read TGTGCCAGCATGAGTGGGGGGGCCGGGGCCAACGTCCTGACTTTC.

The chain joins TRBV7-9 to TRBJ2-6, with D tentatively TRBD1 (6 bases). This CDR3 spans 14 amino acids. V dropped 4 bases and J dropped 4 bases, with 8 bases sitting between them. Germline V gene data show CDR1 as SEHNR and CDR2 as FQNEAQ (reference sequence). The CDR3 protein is CASSSDSGANVLTF. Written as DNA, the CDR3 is TGTGCCAGCAGCTCGGACAGCGGGGCCAACGTCCTGACTTTC.

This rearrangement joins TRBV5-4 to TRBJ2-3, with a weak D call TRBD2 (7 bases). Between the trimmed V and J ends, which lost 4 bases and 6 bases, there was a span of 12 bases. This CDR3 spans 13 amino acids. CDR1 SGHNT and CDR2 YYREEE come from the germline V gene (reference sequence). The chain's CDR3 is CASSTEGGDTQYF. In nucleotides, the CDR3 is TGTGCCAGCAGCACTGAGGGGGGGGATACGCAGTATTTT.

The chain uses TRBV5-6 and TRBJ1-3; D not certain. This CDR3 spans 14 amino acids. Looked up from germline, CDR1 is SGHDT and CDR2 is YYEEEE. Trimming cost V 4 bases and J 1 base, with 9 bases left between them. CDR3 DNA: TGTGCCAGCAGCCTTATGGAGTCTGGAAACACCATATATTTT. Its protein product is CASSLMESGNTIYF.

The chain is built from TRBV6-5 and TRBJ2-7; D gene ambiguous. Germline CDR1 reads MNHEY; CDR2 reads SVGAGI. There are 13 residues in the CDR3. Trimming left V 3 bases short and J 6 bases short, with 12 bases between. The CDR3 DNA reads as TGTGCCAGCAGTTATTTGTCGGCCGGCGAGCAGTACTTC. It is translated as CASSYLSAGEQYF.

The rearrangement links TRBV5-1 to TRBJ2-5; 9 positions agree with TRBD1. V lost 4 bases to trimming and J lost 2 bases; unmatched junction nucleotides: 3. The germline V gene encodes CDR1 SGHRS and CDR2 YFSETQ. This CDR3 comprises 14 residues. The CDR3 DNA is TGCGCCAGCAGCGCGGGACAGGGACAAGAGACCCAGTACTTC. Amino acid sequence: CASSAGQGQETQYF. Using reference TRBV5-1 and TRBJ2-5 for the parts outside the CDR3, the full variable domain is KAGVTQTPRYLIKTRGQQVTLSCSPISGHRSVSWYQQTPGQGLQFLFEYFSETQRNKGNFPGRFSGRQFSNSRSEMNVSTLELGDSALYLCASSAGQGQETQYFGPGTRLLVL.

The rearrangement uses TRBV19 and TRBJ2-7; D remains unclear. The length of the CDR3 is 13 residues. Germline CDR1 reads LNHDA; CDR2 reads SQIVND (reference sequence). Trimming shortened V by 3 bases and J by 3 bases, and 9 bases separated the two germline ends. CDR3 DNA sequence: TGTGCCAGTAGTATGGGCAGGCTCTACGAGCAGTACTTC. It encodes CASSMGRLYEQYF.

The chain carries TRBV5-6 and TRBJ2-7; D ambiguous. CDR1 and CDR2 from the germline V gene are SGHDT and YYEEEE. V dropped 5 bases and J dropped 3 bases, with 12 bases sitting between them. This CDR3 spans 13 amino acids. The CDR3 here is CASSGFLGYEQYF. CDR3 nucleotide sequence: TGTGCCAGCAGTGGGTTCCTGGGCTACGAGCAGTACTTC. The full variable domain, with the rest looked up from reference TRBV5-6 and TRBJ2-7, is DAGVTQSPTHLIKTRGQQVTLRCSPKSGHDTVSWYQQALGQGPQFIFQYYEEEERQRGNFPDRFSGHQFPNYSSELNVNALLLGDSALYLCASSGFLGYEQYFGPGTRLTVT.

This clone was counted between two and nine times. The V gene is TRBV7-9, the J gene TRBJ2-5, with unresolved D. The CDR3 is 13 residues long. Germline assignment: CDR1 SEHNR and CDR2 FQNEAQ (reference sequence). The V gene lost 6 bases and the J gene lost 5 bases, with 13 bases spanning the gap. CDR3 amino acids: CASRARTPETQYF. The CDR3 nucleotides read TGTGCCAGCAGGGCGAGGACCCCCGAGACCCAGTACTTC.

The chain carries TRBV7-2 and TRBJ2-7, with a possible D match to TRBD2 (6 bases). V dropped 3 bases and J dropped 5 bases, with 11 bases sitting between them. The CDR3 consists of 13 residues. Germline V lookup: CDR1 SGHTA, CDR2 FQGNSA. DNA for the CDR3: TGTGCCAGCAGCTTGGGGACTCGCAACGAGCAGTACTTC. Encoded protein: CASSLGTRNEQYF.

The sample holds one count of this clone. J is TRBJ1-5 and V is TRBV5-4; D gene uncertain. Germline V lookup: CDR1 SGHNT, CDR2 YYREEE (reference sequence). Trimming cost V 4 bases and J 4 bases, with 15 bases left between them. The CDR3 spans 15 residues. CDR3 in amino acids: CASSQHPDGNQPQHF. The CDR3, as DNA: TGTGCCAGCAGCCAGCATCCGGACGGAAATCAGCCCCAGCATTTT.

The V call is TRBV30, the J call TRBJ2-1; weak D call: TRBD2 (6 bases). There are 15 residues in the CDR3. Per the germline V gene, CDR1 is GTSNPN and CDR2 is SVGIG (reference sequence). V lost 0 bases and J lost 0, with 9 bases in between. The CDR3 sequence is CAWSVGGSSYNEQFF. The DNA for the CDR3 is TGTGCCTGGAGTGTCGGGGGAAGCTCCTACAATGAGCAGTTCTTC.